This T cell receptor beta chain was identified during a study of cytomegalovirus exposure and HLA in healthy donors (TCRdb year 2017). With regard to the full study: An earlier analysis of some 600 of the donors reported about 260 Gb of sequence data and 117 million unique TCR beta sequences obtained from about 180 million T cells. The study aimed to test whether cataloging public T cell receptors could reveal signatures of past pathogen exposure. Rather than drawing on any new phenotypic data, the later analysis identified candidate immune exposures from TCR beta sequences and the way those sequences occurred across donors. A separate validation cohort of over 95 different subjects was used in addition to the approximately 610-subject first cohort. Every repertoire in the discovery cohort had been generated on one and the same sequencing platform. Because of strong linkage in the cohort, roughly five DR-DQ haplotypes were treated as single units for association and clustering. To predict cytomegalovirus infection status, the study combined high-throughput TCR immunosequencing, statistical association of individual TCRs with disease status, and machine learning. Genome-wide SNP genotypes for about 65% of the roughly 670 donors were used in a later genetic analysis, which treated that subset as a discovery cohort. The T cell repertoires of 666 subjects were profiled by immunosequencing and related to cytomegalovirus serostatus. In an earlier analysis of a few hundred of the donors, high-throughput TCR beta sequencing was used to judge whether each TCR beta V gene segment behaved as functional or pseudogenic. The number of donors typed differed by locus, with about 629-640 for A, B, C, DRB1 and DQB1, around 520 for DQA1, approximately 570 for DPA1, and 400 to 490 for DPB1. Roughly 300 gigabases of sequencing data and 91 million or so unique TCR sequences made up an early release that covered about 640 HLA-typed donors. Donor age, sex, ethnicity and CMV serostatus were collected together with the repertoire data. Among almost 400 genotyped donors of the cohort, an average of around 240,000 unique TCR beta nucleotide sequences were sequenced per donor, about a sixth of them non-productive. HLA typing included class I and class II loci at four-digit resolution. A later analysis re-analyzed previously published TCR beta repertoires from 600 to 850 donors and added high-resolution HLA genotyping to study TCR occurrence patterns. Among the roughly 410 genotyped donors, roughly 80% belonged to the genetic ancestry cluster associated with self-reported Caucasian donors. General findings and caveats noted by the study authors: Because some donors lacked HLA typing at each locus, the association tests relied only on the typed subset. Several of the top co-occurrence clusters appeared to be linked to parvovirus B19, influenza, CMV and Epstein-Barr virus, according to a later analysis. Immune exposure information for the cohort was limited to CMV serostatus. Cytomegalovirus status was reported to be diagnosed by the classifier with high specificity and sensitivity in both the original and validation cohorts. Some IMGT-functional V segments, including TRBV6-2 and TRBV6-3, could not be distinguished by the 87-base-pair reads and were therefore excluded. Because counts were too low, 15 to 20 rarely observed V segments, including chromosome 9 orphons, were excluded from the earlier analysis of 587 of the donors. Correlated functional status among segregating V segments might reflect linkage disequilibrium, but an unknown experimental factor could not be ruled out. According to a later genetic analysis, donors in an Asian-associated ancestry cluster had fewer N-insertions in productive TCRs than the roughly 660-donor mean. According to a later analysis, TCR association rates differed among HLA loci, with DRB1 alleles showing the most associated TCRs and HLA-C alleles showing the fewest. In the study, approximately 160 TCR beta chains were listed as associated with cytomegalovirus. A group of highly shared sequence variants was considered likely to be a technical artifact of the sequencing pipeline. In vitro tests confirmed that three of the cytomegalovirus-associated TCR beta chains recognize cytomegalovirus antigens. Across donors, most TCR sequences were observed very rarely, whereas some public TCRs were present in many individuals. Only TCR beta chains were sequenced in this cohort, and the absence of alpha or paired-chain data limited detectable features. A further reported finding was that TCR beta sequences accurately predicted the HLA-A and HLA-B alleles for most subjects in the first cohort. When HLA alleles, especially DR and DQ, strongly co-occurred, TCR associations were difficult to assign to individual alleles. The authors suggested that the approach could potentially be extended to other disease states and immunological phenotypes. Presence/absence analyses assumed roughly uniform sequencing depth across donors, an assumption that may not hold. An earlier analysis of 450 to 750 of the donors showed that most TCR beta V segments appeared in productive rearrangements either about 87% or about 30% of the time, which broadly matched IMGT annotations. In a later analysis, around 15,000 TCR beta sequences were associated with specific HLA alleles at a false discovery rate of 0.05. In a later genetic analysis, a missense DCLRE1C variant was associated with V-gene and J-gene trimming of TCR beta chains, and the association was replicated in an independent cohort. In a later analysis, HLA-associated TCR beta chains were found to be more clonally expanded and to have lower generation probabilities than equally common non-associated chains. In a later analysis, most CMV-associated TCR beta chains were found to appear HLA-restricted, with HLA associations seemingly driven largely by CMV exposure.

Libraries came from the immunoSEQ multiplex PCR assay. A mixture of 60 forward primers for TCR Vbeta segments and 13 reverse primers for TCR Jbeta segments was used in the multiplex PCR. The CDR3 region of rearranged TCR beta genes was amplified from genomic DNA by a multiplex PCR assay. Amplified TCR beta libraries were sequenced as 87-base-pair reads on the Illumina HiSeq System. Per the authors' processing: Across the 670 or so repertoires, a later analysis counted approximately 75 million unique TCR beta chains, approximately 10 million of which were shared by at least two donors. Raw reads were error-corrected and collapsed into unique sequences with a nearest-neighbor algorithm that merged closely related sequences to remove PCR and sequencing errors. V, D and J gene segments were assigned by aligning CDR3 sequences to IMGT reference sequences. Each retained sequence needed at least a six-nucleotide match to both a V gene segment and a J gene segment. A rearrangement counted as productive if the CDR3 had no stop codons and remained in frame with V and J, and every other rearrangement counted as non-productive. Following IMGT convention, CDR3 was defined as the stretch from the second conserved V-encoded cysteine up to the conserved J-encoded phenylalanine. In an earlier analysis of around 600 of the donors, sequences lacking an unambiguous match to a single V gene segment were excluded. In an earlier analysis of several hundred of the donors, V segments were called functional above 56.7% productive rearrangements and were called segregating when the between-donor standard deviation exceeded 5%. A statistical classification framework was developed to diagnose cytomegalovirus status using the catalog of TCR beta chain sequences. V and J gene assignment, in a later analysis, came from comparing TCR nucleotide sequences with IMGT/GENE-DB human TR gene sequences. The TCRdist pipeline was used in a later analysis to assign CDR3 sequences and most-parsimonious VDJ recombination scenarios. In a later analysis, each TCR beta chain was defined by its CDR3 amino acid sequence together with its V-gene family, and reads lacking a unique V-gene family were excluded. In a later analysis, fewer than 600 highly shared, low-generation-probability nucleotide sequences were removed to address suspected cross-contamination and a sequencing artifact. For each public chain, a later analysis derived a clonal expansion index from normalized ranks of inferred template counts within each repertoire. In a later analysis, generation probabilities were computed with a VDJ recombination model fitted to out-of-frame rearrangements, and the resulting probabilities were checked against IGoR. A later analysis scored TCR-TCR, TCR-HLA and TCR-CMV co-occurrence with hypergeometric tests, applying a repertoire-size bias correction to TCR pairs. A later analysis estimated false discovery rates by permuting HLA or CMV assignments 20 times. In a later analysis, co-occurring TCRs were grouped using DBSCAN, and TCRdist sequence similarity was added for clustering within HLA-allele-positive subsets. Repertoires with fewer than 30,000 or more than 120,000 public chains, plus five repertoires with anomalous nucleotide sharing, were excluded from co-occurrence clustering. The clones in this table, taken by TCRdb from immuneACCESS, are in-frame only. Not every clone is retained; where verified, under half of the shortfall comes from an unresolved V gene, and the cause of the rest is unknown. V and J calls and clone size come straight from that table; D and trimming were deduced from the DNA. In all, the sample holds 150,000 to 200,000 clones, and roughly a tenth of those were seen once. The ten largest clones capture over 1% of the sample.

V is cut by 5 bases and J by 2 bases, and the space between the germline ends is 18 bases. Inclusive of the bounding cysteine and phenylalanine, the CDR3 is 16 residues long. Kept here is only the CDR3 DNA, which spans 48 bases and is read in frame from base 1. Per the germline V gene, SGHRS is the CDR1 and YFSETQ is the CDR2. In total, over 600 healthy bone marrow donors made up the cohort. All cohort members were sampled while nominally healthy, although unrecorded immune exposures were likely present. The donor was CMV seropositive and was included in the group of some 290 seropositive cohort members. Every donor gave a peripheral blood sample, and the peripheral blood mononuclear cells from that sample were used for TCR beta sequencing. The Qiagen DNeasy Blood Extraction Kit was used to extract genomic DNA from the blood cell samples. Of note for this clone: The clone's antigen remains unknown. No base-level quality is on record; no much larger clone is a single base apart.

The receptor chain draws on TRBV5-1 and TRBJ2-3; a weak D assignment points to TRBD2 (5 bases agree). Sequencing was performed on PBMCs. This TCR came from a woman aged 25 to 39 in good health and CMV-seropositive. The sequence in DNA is TGCGCCAGCAGTACCCGGCCGGACTGGAACACAGATACGCAGTATTTT. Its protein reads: CASSTRPDWNTDTQYF.